This TCR beta chain was identified during a study of shared clonotypes between healthy human individuals. TCRdb's table, derived via immunoSEQ multiplex PCR, lists solely in-frame clones and lacks some. Of about 2.4 million clones in the sample, approximately 93% were seen once. CDR3 length: 14 amino acids. In germline, CDR1 is ENHRY, CDR2 SYGVKD. The specimen sequenced was naive CD4+ T cells from PBMCs. Subset specified: CD45RA+ positively selected. This receptor was obtained from a young man in good health. Some clones in this sample may be carry-over from other donors' samples. V gene TRBV10-3 combines with J gene TRBJ2-5; possibly TRBD2 for D (5 bases). The DNA end is more similar to TRBJ2-7, so the J call may be wrong. Here the CDR3 reads CAISESNGIYEQYF. The CDR3 nucleotides read TGTGCCATCAGTGAGTCGAACGGGATCTACGAGCAGTACTTC.